This TCR beta chain was recovered during a study of identical twins. Findings and caveats of the study: Cross-sectional statistical analysis, not tracking of the same donors, underpinned the conclusions.

This clonotype has ten or more counts. What it binds is not known. The CDR3 runs 14 residues. Germline loops: CDR1 SGHTA, CDR2 FQGNSA. V gave up 3 bases and J gave up 10 bases, with 16 bases separating them. Via MiXCR, TCRdb re-called the 5' RACE reads, giving one row per CDR3 protein. The sample has roughly 750,000 distinct CDR3 sequences, over 20% seen once; the top ten hold about 4.5%. This same sample was also part of a study on T cells expressing NK-cell markers. That source notes: In the group of eight sequenced donors, seven were HCMV-seropositive and one was seronegative. In roughly 6 donors, dominant CD3+CD56+NKG2C+ clones formed roughly 1.0-7.5% of CD8+ cells.

This sequence was found in a woman aged 18-29 years in good health. The chain employs TRBV7-2 and TRBJ2-1, with no clear D. Sequenced input: PBMCs. The DNA of the CDR3 is TGTGCCAGCAGCTTCTCGAGCACAATCGGCGAGCAGTTCTTC. It translates to CASSFSSTIGEQFF.